This T cell receptor (beta chain) was profiled in a study of Tregs in tolerant kidney transplant recipients. Turning to the study itself: Sorting of CD4+CD25+CD127- cells followed roughly three-day belatacept mixed lymphocyte reactions, sometimes with roughly five-day graft donor restimulation.

Worth noting for this clone: The target antigen is unknown. This likely traces to a read error, being one base from a far larger clone.

Study-level findings and limits: Findings come from small patient numbers and require larger validation.

Method: immunoSEQ multiplex PCR; TCRdb's copy keeps in-frame clones and lacks some. The data hold approximately 1,300 clones, with approximately 46% observed a single time. The CDR3 is 13 amino acids. With 0 bases clipped from V and 3 bases from J, the junction kept 0 bases outside the gene matches. Germline loops: CDR1 SGHRS, CDR2 YFSETQ. The TCR sequence derives from a human donor in good health. Source material: Tregs from blood cultured with allogeneic cells. The chain carries TRBV5-1 and TRBJ2-7, with 7 positions matching TRBD2. The CDR3 is CASSLGEGYEQYF. Here the CDR3 DNA reads TGCGCCAGCAGCTTGGGGGAGGGCTACGAGCAGTACTTC.